The clone carrying this TCR beta chain was counted between two and nine times. Its antigen remains unknown. The entry originates in a study of neoadjuvant anti-PD-1 for oral cavity cancer. Study-level information: Before surgery, most patients got three to four biweekly 3 mg/kg nivolumab doses. Patients without progression got a fourth dose around day 43.

Specified time point: after neoadjuvant nivolumab, at surgical resection. Two replicates per tumor sample, mostly from roughly 5 ug of genomic DNA. Clones were sequenced by immunoSEQ multiplex PCR, and TCRdb holds only the in-frame ones, with some missing. The sample lists 20,000 to 30,000 clones, about 27% occurring once. V was cut by 4 bases and J by 5 bases, with 8 bases left in between. The CDR3 sequence is 12 residues long. Per germline, CDR1 WSHSY and CDR2 SAAADI. General study findings and limits: Higher pretreatment blood Treg/Th17 ratios correlated with higher pretreatment blood and lower post-treatment tumor TCRbeta clonality.

This receptor was identified in a person aged 40 to 85 with oral cavity squamous cell carcinoma. The rearrangement links TRBV10-2 to TRBJ1-1; TRBD1 might be the D (6 bases). Sequenced material: tumor tissue, taken after nivolumab (anti-PD-1) treatment. The CDR3 nucleotides are TGCGCCAGCAGTGGCCAGGGGACTGAAGCTTTCTTT. Protein product: CASSGQGTEAFF.